This T cell receptor beta chain is drawn from a study of blood T cells in healthy people across ages. Study-wide results and caveats: One million T cells yielded diversity estimates that were considered underestimates. Changes in expanded clonotypes were possibly confounded, as the CMV status of donors was unknown.

This clonotype was found a few times. Its antigen is undetermined. The CDR3 sequence is 12 residues long. V was pared by 4 bases and J by 3 bases, with 7 bases between. CDR1 and CDR2 from the germline V gene are ENHRY and SYGVKD. Isolated per sample were at least 6 million PBMCs. Per sample, no less than 5 micrograms of total RNA were extracted. Primed by a sample-barcoded 5' primer and a J-beta primer mix, a second PCR proceeded for about 7 to 11 cycles. TCRdb re-called the 5' RACE reads with MiXCR, one entry per CDR3 protein. The sample has 1.5 million to 2 million distinct CDR3 sequences; 28% are singletons.

The J gene is TRBJ2-7, the V gene TRBV10-3; no definite D call. This clonotype was sampled from a woman aged 25 to 45 in good health. Specimen: blood. The CDR3: CAISGHSYEQYF. The CDR3 DNA reads as TGTGCCATCAGTGGGCACAGCTACGAGCAGTACTTC.